The rows below give T cell receptor beta chains drawn from one sample of a study of shared clonotypes between healthy human individuals. Method: immunoSEQ multiplex PCR; TCRdb's copy keeps in-frame clones and lacks some. This table holds some 2.3 million clones, roughly 93% found once. The sample consisted of naive CD4+ T cells from PBMCs. The receptors shown here come from a man younger than 35 in good health. Some clones in this sample may be carry-over from other donors' samples. Each CDR3 is given with its conserved first and last residue. The D gene is left open where the match is weak. Clone size is shown for a subset of rows, as once, few, many or a class of expanded clone.

v_call	d_call	clone_size	j_call	cdr3_nt	cdr3_aa
TRBV2	TRBD1	.	TRBJ2-5	TGTGCCAGCAGAACTGACAGGGGGGAACAAGAGACCCAGTACTTC	CASRTDRGEQETQYF
TRBV11-1	.	.	TRBJ1-1	TGTGCCAGCAGCTTCTTAGGCACTGAAGCTTTCTTT	CASSFLGTEAFF
TRBV6-5	.	.	TRBJ2-6	TGTGCCAGCAGTTACTCGATTCCTGGGGCCAACGTCCTGACTTTC	CASSYSIPGANVLTF
TRBV21-1	.	.	TRBJ2-3	TGTGCCAGCAGCACGGGACTAGCGGGGCCCGGAGATACGCAGTATTTT	CASSTGLAGPGDTQYF
TRBV5-6	TRBD1	.	TRBJ2-2	TGTGCCAGCAGCGGGACAGGGGTCAACACCGGGGAGCTGTTTTTT	CASSGTGVNTGELFF
TRBV6-5	.	.	TRBJ2-7	TGTGCCAGCAGTTACAGCCGCTACGAGCAGTACTTC	CASSYSRYEQYF
TRBV28	TRBD1	.	TRBJ2-6	TGTGCCAGCAGTCACCCCCTAAGACAGGGGACTGGGGCCAACGTCCTGACTTTC	CASSHPLRQGTGANVLTF
TRBV28	.	.	TRBJ2-7	TGTGCCAGCAGTTTAGTGGCCCAAACAGGGACGAACGAGCAGTACTTC	CASSLVAQTGTNEQYF
TRBV4-1	TRBD2	.	TRBJ2-1	TGCGCCAGCAGCCAAGATCTGGCTACTAGCGGATACAATGAGCAGTTCTTC	CASSQDLATSGYNEQFF
TRBV28	.	.	TRBJ1-2	TGTGCCAGCAGTGCGCCGCGGGACGGTCTACCATACTACACCTTC	CASSAPRDGLPYYTF
TRBV6-5	TRBD2	.	TRBJ2-7	TGTGCCAGCAGTTTGTACCTAGCGGGAGAAGGTTACGAGCAGTACTTC	CASSLYLAGEGYEQYF
TRBV12-5	.	few	TRBJ1-1	TGTGCTAGTGGTTTGAAGGGGAACACTGAAGCTTTCTTT	CASGLKGNTEAFF
TRBV6-6	TRBD1	.	TRBJ2-3	TGTGCCAGCAGCGGGCCGACAGGGATCGATACGCAGTATTTT	CASSGPTGIDTQYF
TRBV15	.	.	TRBJ2-7	TGTGCCACCCTACACCCAATCTCCTACGAGCAGTACTTC	CATLHPISYEQYF
TRBV7-2	TRBD2	.	TRBJ2-7	TGTGCCATCAAGGCGGGGGGAGGATACGAGCAGTACTTC	CAIKAGGGYEQYF